The following is a TCR beta chain sequence with its context. These data belong to a study of blood T cell repertoires in COVID-19. Across the study: Material from acute and convalescent COVID-19 was sourced from the United States, Italy and Spain. The cDNA or gDNA used as material had been derived from T cells, B-cell-depleted T cells, or PBMCs.

Sequencing was performed with immunoSEQ multiplex PCR; in TCRdb, only in-frame clones are kept and a portion is missing. The table shows about 58,000 clones, with 85% to 95% occurring only once. The V end was cut by 7 bases, the J end by 2 bases, with 10 bases between. CDR3 length: 12 residues. The chain is built from TRBV5-3 and TRBJ2-7, with D perhaps TRBD1 (5 bases). TRBV5-3 is annotated as an ORF whose role is uncertain. The clonotype originates from a man in his fifties with active COVID-19. The sequenced material came from peripheral blood. The chain's CDR3 is CARLKGTYEQYF. CDR3 in DNA: TGTGCCAGACTAAAGGGGACCTACGAGCAGTACTTC.